One and the same sample provided the 31 T cell receptor beta chains below, sequenced in a study of T cell responses to AZD1222 COVID-19 vaccine. The assay was immunoSEQ multiplex PCR, and TCRdb's table has in-frame clones only and misses some. The sample includes roughly 100,000 clones, roughly 90% of them seen just once. The sample was peripheral blood, taken on day 0 of AZD1222 vaccination. The receptors derive from an adult in good health.

The CDR3 sequence: CASRRSGPDTQYF. CDR3 sequence (DNA): TGCGCCAGCCGGCGAAGCGGGCCAGATACGCAGTATTTT. V and J are TRBV10-2 and TRBJ2-3, with TRBD2 as a possible D gene (6 bases). CDR3 length equals 13 residues. The germline V gene encodes CDR1 WSHSY and CDR2 SAAADI. Between the trimmed V and J ends, which lost 8 bases and 4 bases, there was a span of 13 bases.

The rearrangement joins TRBV29-1 to TRBJ2-3, with 9 bases lining up with TRBD2. This CDR3 has 14 amino acids. The ends lost 7 bases at V and 2 bases at J; junction bases unmatched: 7. From germline, CDR1 is SQVTM and CDR2 ANQGSEA. This chain's CDR3 is CSAVASGTTDTQYF. The DNA of the CDR3 is TGCAGCGCCGTGGCTAGCGGGACCACAGATACGCAGTATTTT.

CDR3 amino acids: CASSLTSAGAGTQYF. DNA of the CDR3: TGTGCCAGCAGTTTGACTAGCGCGGGGGCAGGGACGCAGTATTTT. The V gene is TRBV27, the J gene TRBJ2-3, with 8 bases aligning to TRBD2. V dropped 3 bases and J dropped 9; count of bases not matched to a gene: 11. This CDR3 spans 15 amino acids. Germline V gene data show CDR1 as MNHEY and CDR2 as SMNVEV (reference sequence).

This chain joins TRBV4-1 and TRBJ2-6; 8 bases agree with TRBD1. Germline lookup yields CDR1 MGHRA and CDR2 YSYEKL. The CDR3 has 17 residues. V was pared by 3 bases and J by 0 bases, with 4 bases of the junction left unmatched. CDR3 protein: CASSQGQVTSGANVLTF. CDR3 coding DNA: TGCGCCAGCAGCCAGGGACAGGTGACCTCTGGGGCCAACGTCCTGACTTTC.

The rearrangement links TRBV29-1 to TRBJ1-1; D call uncertain. The germline V gene has CDR1 SQVTM and CDR2 ANQGSEA. V was shortened by 6 bases and J by 1 base, with 12 bases between the two germline ends. The CDR3 contains 13 residues. DNA for the CDR3: TGCAGCGTCGTTGGGCAGGCGAACACTGAAGCTTTCTTT. Amino acid sequence: CSVVGQANTEAFF. The variable domain in full, completed from reference TRBV29-1 and TRBJ1-1, reads SAVISQKPSRDICQRGTSLTIQCQVDSQVTMMFWYRQQPGQSLTLIATANQGSEATYESGFVIDKFPISRPNLTFSTLTVSNMSPEDSSIYLCSVVGQANTEAFFGQGTRLTVV.

In nucleotides, the CDR3 is TGTGCCAGCAGCCGATCGGGATACGAGCAGTACTTC. It specifies CASSRSGYEQYF. The chain employs TRBV3-1 (or the pseudogene TRBV3-2) and TRBJ2-7; a weak D match, TRBD2 (5 bases). Per germline, CDR1 LGHDT and CDR2 YNNKEL (reference sequence). The CDR3 runs 12 residues. Between the trimmed V and J ends, which lost 4 bases and 4 bases, there was a span of 8 bases.

This clone was seen only once. The chain combines TRBV6-5 with TRBJ2-3, with 10 nucleotides matching TRBD1. V shed 6 bases, J shed 2 bases, and the junction held 5 bases outside the gene matches. The CDR3 has 15 amino acids. The V gene's germline CDR1 is MNHEY and CDR2 SVGAGI. Here the CDR3 DNA reads TGTGCCAGCAGCCGGGACAGGGGCCCCACAGATACGCAGTATTTT. This encodes CASSRDRGPTDTQYF.

This clone has a single count. V is TRBV28 and J is TRBJ2-5; 8 bases map to TRBD2. The CDR3 is 14 amino acids. Per the germline V gene, CDR1 is MDHEN and CDR2 is SYDVKM. J gave up 5 bases and V 8 bases, and 10 bases lay outside the gene matches. CDR3 residues: CASHPGTSIETQYF. In DNA, the CDR3 is TGTGCCAGCCACCCCGGGACTAGTATTGAGACCCAGTACTTC. Full variable domain (missing parts from reference TRBV28 and TRBJ2-5): DVKVTQSSRYLVKRTGEKVFLECVQDMDHENMFWYRQDPGLGLRLIYFSYDVKMKEKGDIPEGYSVSREKKERFSLILESASTNQTSMYLCASHPGTSIETQYFGPGTRLLVL.

The count of this clone is one. The chain joins TRBV28 to TRBJ1-2, with D unclear. CDR1 and CDR2 from the germline V gene are MDHEN and SYDVKM. This CDR3 has 15 amino acids. V lost 6 bases, J lost 3 bases, and 17 bases lay in between. The CDR3 coding sequence is TGTGCCAGCAGATCTCGCGGTGAGGAGGACTATGGCTACACCTTC. It translates to CASRSRGEEDYGYTF.

V gene TRBV7-9 combines with J gene TRBJ2-2, with D possibly being TRBD1 (6 bases). CDR3 length: 12 residues. Germline V gives CDR1 SEHNR, CDR2 FQNEAQ (reference sequence). The germline V and J ends were trimmed by 4 bases and 8 bases, with 8 bases remaining between them. The CDR3 loop is CASSSDRGELFF. For the CDR3, the DNA is TGTGCCAGCAGCTCCGACAGGGGGGAGCTGTTTTTT.

The chain carries TRBV5-5 and TRBJ1-4; the match to TRBD1 covers 11 bases. CDR1 SGHKS and CDR2 YYEKEE come from the germline V gene (reference sequence). V shed 1 base, J shed 3 bases, and the junction held 11 bases outside the gene matches. This CDR3 has 19 amino acids. The CDR3 DNA reads as TGTGCCAGCAGCTTGATTGGACAGGGGGCGCGAGGGGCTAATGAAAAACTGTTTTTT. Its protein is CASSLIGQGARGANEKLFF.

The chain uses TRBV19 and TRBJ2-5, with a possible D match to TRBD1 (5 bases). There are 14 residues in the CDR3. Trimming cost V 4 bases and J 5 bases, with 14 bases left between them. Germline assignment: CDR1 LNHDA and CDR2 SQIVND (reference sequence). The CDR3 DNA reads as TGTGCCAGTAGTACCTCGACAGCATCCGAGACCCAGTACTTC. This codes for CASSTSTASETQYF.

This chain joins TRBV2 and TRBJ2-1, with 9 bases that match TRBD1. Germline CDR1 SNHLY, CDR2 FYNNEI. The CDR3 loop spans 12 amino acids. V trimming: 7 bases; J trimming: 7 bases; junction bases outside the gene matches: 2. This CDR3 is CASNDRGNEQFF. CDR3 sequence (DNA): TGTGCCAGCAACGACAGGGGGAATGAGCAGTTCTTC.

This clone came up once. The V gene is TRBV7-2, the J gene TRBJ1-1; D is uncertain. Germline CDR1 and CDR2: SGHTA and FQGNSA. V dropped 5 bases and J dropped 0 bases, with 10 bases sitting between them. The length of the CDR3 is 14 residues. The CDR3 DNA follows: TGTGCCAGCAGCCCCTCCCGGATGAACACTGAAGCTTTCTTT. It codes for CASSPSRMNTEAFF. Drawing the rest from reference TRBV7-2 and TRBJ1-1, the complete variable domain is GAGVSQSPSNKVTEKGKDVELRCDPISGHTALYWYRQSLGQGLEFLIYFQGNSAPDKSGLPSDRFSAERTGGSVSTLTIQRTQQEDSAVYLCASSPSRMNTEAFFGQGTRLTVV.

The chain uses TRBV4-2 and TRBJ2-7; D is perhaps TRBD1 or TRBD2 (6 bases each). This CDR3 has 16 residues. Trimming removed 3 bases at V and 2 bases at J, with 17 bases between. Germline lookup yields CDR1 LGHNA and CDR2 YNFKEQ. The CDR3 region has the DNA TGTGCCAGCAGCCAGGGTGAGACAGGAGGGGCCTACGAGCAGTACTTC. Amino acids: CASSQGETGGAYEQYF.

V and J are TRBV7-2 and TRBJ2-5; D possibly matches TRBD1 or TRBD2 (5 bases each). This CDR3 region has 14 residues. Between the trimmed V and J ends, which lost 3 bases and 1 base, there was a span of 9 bases. The V gene's germline CDR1 is SGHTA and CDR2 FQGNSA. The CDR3 loop reads CASSFGTGQETQYF. The CDR3 DNA follows: TGTGCCAGCAGCTTCGGGACGGGCCAAGAGACCCAGTACTTC.

This sequence joins TRBV4-2 and TRBJ2-5; 7 nucleotides line up with TRBD1. Germline values: CDR1 LGHNA, CDR2 YNFKEQ. Trimming at V came to 0 bases and at J to 2 bases, leaving 6 bases not matched to a gene. This CDR3 has 16 amino acids. The CDR3 protein is CASSQDWDSLQETQYF. In DNA, the CDR3 is TGTGCCAGCAGCCAAGACTGGGACAGCCTTCAAGAGACCCAGTACTTC.

The V call is TRBV27, the J call TRBJ2-6, with 10 bases identical to TRBD1. V shed 0 bases, J shed 1 base, and the junction held 9 bases outside the gene matches. The germline CDR1 and CDR2 sequences are MNHEY and SMNVEV (reference sequence). This CDR3 has 20 residues. CDR3: CASSLSLPRQGASGANVLTF. In nucleotides, the CDR3 is TGTGCCAGCAGTTTATCTTTACCGAGACAGGGGGCATCTGGGGCCAACGTCCTGACTTTC.

The chain is built from TRBV2 and TRBJ2-1; no clear D gene. V was cut by 5 bases and J by 4 bases, with 3 bases left in between. Looked up from germline, CDR1 is SNHLY and CDR2 is FYNNEI. The length of the CDR3 is 11 residues. CDR3 in amino acids: CASSMYNEQFF. CDR3 nucleotide sequence: TGTGCCAGCAGTATGTACAATGAGCAGTTCTTC.

This clone was seen more than once but under ten times. This chain uses TRBV4-1 with TRBJ1-5, with 7 nucleotides matching TRBD1. Germline V gene lookup returns CDR1 MGHRA and CDR2 YSYEKL. Trimming removed 0 bases from V and 4 bases from J; junction bases left unmatched: 3. The CDR3 runs to 15 residues. In DNA form, the CDR3 reads TGCGCCAGCAGCCAAGAGACAGGGAGGAATCAGCCCCAGCATTTT. Protein product: CASSQETGRNQPQHF.

This sequence joins TRBV7-2 and TRBJ1-2; the D gene is possibly TRBD1 (6 bases). The CDR3 has 14 residues. In germline, CDR1 is SGHTA, CDR2 FQGNSA. The V end was cut by 5 bases, the J end by 1 base, with 11 bases between. CDR3 sequence: CASSSDRSNYGYTF. CDR3 DNA sequence: TGTGCCAGCAGCAGCGACAGGAGTAACTATGGCTACACCTTC.

This sequence joins TRBV11-2 and TRBJ2-3; either TRBD1 or TRBD2 may fit D (8 bases each). The CDR3 runs to 16 residues. CDR1 is SGHAT, CDR2 FQNNGV, per germline. Trimming took off 5 bases at V and 3 bases at J, with 18 bases between the two ends. Here the CDR3 reads CASSPQGAGGTDTQYF. The DNA for the CDR3 is TGTGCCAGCAGCCCCCAGGGGGCGGGAGGTACAGATACGCAGTATTTT.

The J gene is TRBJ1-2, the V gene TRBV11-2, with D hard to call. Per the germline V gene, CDR1 is SGHAT and CDR2 is FQNNGV. Trimming pared 2 bases from V and 6 bases from J, leaving 13 bases between. This CDR3 has 14 residues. Written as DNA, the CDR3 is TGTGCCAGCAGCTTACGGGGTAGCGGCGATGGCTACACCTTC. Its protein is CASSLRGSGDGYTF.

Of note for this clone: A read error may produce the germline difference seen at one junction end. This chain connects TRBV5-6 to TRBJ2-1, with 7 bases matching TRBD1. There are 13 residues in the CDR3. CDR1 and CDR2 from the germline V gene are SGHDT and YYEEEE. The CDR3 here is CASSLAGRGPGVF. CDR3 DNA: TGTGCCAGCAGCTTGGCCGGTAGGGGGCCTGGCGTCTTC.

The rearrangement joins TRBV5-1 to TRBJ2-7; D possibly corresponds to TRBD2 (6 bases). This CDR3 comprises 16 residues. Germline CDR1 SGHRS, CDR2 YFSETQ. V was pared by 1 base and J by 2 bases, with 16 bases between. The CDR3 region is CASSLNGGRGTYEQYF. The CDR3 coding sequence is TGCGCCAGCAGCTTGAACGGCGGCCGGGGGACCTACGAGCAGTACTTC. The whole variable domain, filled in from reference TRBV5-1 and TRBJ2-7, reads KAGVTQTPRYLIKTRGQQVTLSCSPISGHRSVSWYQQTPGQGLQFLFEYFSETQRNKGNFPGRFSGRQFSNSRSEMNVSTLELGDSALYLCASSLNGGRGTYEQYFGPGTRLTVT.

V usage is TRBV3-1 (or the pseudogene TRBV3-2) and J usage is TRBJ1-4; D is ambiguous. V gave up 4 bases and J gave up 7 bases, with 7 bases separating them. The CDR3 is 12 amino acids. Germline CDR1 LGHDT, CDR2 YNNKEL (reference sequence). The CDR3 sequence: CASSRVGEKLFF. The CDR3 DNA reads TGTGCCAGCAGCCGCGTGGGTGAAAAACTGTTTTTT.

This clone was recorded once. J is TRBJ2-1 and V is TRBV30; TRBD2 matches 10 bases. The CDR3 spans 14 residues. The J segment lost 9 bases and the V segment lost 0 bases, leaving 5 bases of the junction unmatched. CDR1 is GTSNPN, CDR2 SVGIG, per germline (reference sequence). Here the CDR3 reads CAWSVLAGTAEQFF. For the CDR3, the DNA is TGTGCCTGGAGTGTACTAGCGGGGACGGCTGAGCAGTTCTTC.

In its sample, this clone was seen once. The V call is TRBV6-5, the J call TRBJ1-3; D gene unclear. Germline V CDR1 and CDR2: MNHEY, SVGAGI. Trimming shortened V by 0 bases and J by 7 bases, and 13 bases separated the two germline ends. This CDR3 is 15 amino acids long. As DNA, the CDR3 is TGTGCCAGCAGTTACTCGGTGAACCTCGGGAACACCATATATTTT. This sequence encodes CASSYSVNLGNTIYF.

The chain couples TRBV27 to TRBJ2-6; D is unresolved. Trimming removed 9 bases at V and 4 bases at J, with 16 bases between. Germline V gives CDR1 MNHEY, CDR2 SMNVEV (reference sequence). CDR3 size: 15 residues. The CDR3 DNA reads TGTGCCAGTTCGGACGGACCCGCGGGGGCCAACGTCCTGACTTTC. This gives the protein CASSDGPAGANVLTF.

The chain is built from TRBV7-2 and TRBJ1-1, with 9 bases matching TRBD1. V shed 6 bases and J 4 bases; nucleotides not matched to a gene: 12. Per germline, CDR1 SGHTA and CDR2 FQGNSA. The CDR3 is made up of 16 amino acids. The CDR3 region has the DNA TGTGCCAGCAGTCATCGGGACAGGGTGTTTCGCACTGAAGCTTTCTTT. It specifies CASSHRDRVFRTEAFF.

This chain joins TRBV5-8 and TRBJ1-2; tentatively, D is TRBD1 (5 bases). This CDR3 is built from 14 residues. Germline V lookup: CDR1 SGHTS, CDR2 YDEGEE. With 1 base removed from V and 5 bases from J, the gap between germline ends came to 12 bases. The CDR3 region is CASSLQGLEYGYTF. DNA for the CDR3: TGTGCCAGCAGCTTGCAGGGCCTGGAGTATGGCTACACCTTC. The whole variable domain, filled in from reference TRBV5-8 and TRBJ1-2, reads EAGVTQSPTHLIKTRGQQATLRCSPISGHTSVYWYQQALGLGLQFLLWYDEGEERNRGNFPPRFSGRQFPNYSSELNVNALELEDSALYLCASSLQGLEYGYTFGSGTRLTVV.